Presented here are 18 T cell receptor beta chains from one specimen sequenced in a study of blood T cells in healthy people across ages. A sample-barcoded 5' primer and a J-beta primer mix were used in a second PCR of roughly 6 to 11 cycles. TCRdb passed the 5' RACE reads through MiXCR, listing each CDR3 protein once. The profile shows roughly 500,000 distinct CDR3 sequences, about 26% of them singletons. Sequencing used blood. Every receptor here comes from a woman between 65 and 79 years old in good health.

The J gene is TRBJ1-4, the V gene TRBV5-1; no definite D call. V lost 0 bases and J lost 4, with 7 bases in between. The CDR3 has 14 amino acids. CDR1 and CDR2 from the germline V gene are SGHRS and YFSETQ. CDR3: CASSLGAGNEKLFF. CDR3 DNA: TGCGCCAGCAGCTTGGGGGCCGGTAATGAAAAACTGTTTTTT.

This clonotype showed up just a few times. The chain couples TRBV6-6 to TRBJ1-4; TRBD1 might be the D (6 bases). V lost 10 bases to trimming and J lost 0 bases, with 15 bases between them. CDR3 length equals 15 residues. Germline V gene data show CDR1 as MNHNY and CDR2 as SVGAGI (reference sequence). DNA of the CDR3: TGTGCCACCCCCGGGGGCTCCACAACTAATGAAAAACTGTTTTTT. It yields the protein CATPGGSTTNEKLFF.

The rearrangement joins TRBV7-9 to TRBJ1-1; 7 bases match TRBD1. Germline values: CDR1 SEHNR, CDR2 FQNEAQ (reference sequence). V was clipped by 5 bases and J by 5 bases; unmatched bases: 11. The length of the CDR3 is 15 residues. CDR3 region: CASSVLDRSGTEAFF. CDR3 in DNA: TGTGCCAGCAGCGTACTGGACAGGTCTGGGACTGAAGCTTTCTTT. Using reference TRBV7-9 and TRBJ1-1 for the parts outside the CDR3, the full variable domain is DTGVSQNPRHKITKRGQNVTFRCDPISEHNRLYWYRQTLGQGPEFLTYFQNEAQLEKSRLLSDRFSAERPKGSFSTLEIQRTEQGDSAMYLCASSVLDRSGTEAFFGQGTRLTVV.

This rearrangement joins TRBV10-3 to TRBJ2-5, with 10 bases that match TRBD2. The DNA end is more similar to TRBJ2-1, so the J call may be wrong. The CDR3 has 14 residues. Germline V gene lookup returns CDR1 ENHRY and CDR2 SYGVKD. The CDR3 here is CAIKTSGNYNEQFF. Here the CDR3 DNA reads TGTGCCATCAAAACTAGCGGGAACTACAATGAGCAGTTCTTC.

The V gene is TRBV5-1, the J gene TRBJ1-4; unclear D gene. V lost 0 bases to trimming and J lost 7 bases, with 10 bases between them. Germline V gene lookup returns CDR1 SGHRS and CDR2 YFSETQ. CDR3 length equals 14 residues. The CDR3 here is CASSLEWRSEKLFF. CDR3 DNA: TGCGCCAGCAGCTTGGAATGGAGGAGTGAAAAACTGTTTTTT.

This chain links TRBV6-5 with TRBJ2-1; D perhaps matches TRBD2 (5 bases). This CDR3 has 12 residues. Per germline, CDR1 MNHEY and CDR2 SVGAGI. The germline V and J ends were trimmed by 3 bases and 8 bases, with 8 bases remaining between them. The CDR3 loop reads CASSYKGDEQFF. The CDR3 coding sequence is TGTGCCAGCAGTTATAAGGGAGATGAGCAGTTCTTC.

This clonotype was seen only a few times. The V and J genes are TRBV6-1 and TRBJ1-2, with TRBD1 identical over 7 bases. The CDR3 has 13 residues. Unmatched junction bases numbered 10, after V lost 2 bases and J lost 13 bases. Germline-derived CDR1 and CDR2 are MNHNS and SASEGT. The CDR3 bases are TGTGCCAGCAGTGAACAGGGACAGCGCCATATCACCTTC. This translates into CASSEQGQRHITF.

V gene TRBV7-2 combines with J gene TRBJ2-5, with TRBD1 identical over 7 bases. V gave up 4 bases and J gave up 4 bases; unmatched junction bases: 6. CDR1 and CDR2 from the germline V gene are SGHTA and FQGNSA. The CDR3 sequence is 14 residues long. In DNA, the CDR3 is TGTGCCAGCAGCTCACGACAGGGTCCAGAGACCCAGTACTTC. Encoded protein: CASSSRQGPETQYF.

This clonotype was detected only a few times. The CDR3 DNA sequence: TGTGCCAGCAGTTTAATGGAGGGATCCGGGGAGCTGTTTTTT. Its translation is CASSLMEGSGELFF. The chain joins TRBV12-3 or TRBV12-4 to TRBJ2-2; D perhaps matches TRBD2 (6 bases). The length of the CDR3 is 14 residues. With 2 bases removed from V and 6 bases from J, the gap between germline ends came to 10 bases.

This clonotype was detected only a few times. As DNA, the CDR3 is TGTGCCAGCAGCTTAACTAGCGGGGGGAGGAATGAGCAGTTCTTC. Translation gives CASSLTSGGRNEQFF. The chain combines TRBV11-1 with TRBJ2-1; 12 bases line up with TRBD2. J lost 7 bases, V lost 2 bases, and 3 bases had no gene match. The CDR3 is 15 amino acids. Germline CDR1 is SGHAT and CDR2 is FQDESV (reference sequence).

CDR3 coding DNA: TGTGCCAGCAGCGGATTAGGGGGGGCCGATACGCAGTATTTT. It codes for CASSGLGGADTQYF. V is TRBV7-3 and J is TRBJ2-3, with D possibly being TRBD2 (7 bases). Trimming removed 5 bases from V and 6 bases from J, with 15 bases in between. This CDR3 has 14 residues. The germline V gene has CDR1 SGHTA and CDR2 FQGTGA.

The chain has TRBV7-9 and TRBJ1-2; perhaps TRBD1 as D (6 bases). The CDR3 totals 13 residues. With 4 bases removed from V and 4 bases from J, the gap between germline ends came to 10 bases. The germline V gene encodes CDR1 SEHNR and CDR2 FQNEAQ (reference sequence). In nucleotides, the CDR3 is TGTGCCAGCAGCTGGGGGGCCCTCTATGGCTACACCTTC. It translates to CASSWGALYGYTF.

In this sample, this clonotype turned up a few times. This chain joins TRBV3-1 and TRBJ2-3, with 7 bases aligning to TRBD2. Germline-derived CDR1 and CDR2 are LGHDT and YNNKEL (reference sequence). Unmatched junction bases numbered 6, after V lost 4 bases and J lost 8 bases. The CDR3 contains 13 residues. This CDR3 is CASSPGGIRTQYF. In DNA form, the CDR3 reads TGTGCCAGCAGCCCCGGGGGGATACGTACGCAGTATTTT.

The sample holds a few counts of this clonotype. The gene calls are TRBV18 and TRBJ2-5; D gene uncertain. The CDR3 runs to 14 residues. Germline lookup yields CDR1 KGHSH and CDR2 LQKENI. The V and J ends lost 1 base and 1 base respectively, with 7 bases between them. CDR3: CASSPRGTQETQYF. The DNA for the CDR3 is TGTGCCAGCTCACCACGGGGTACCCAAGAGACCCAGTACTTC.

The genes are TRBV5-1 and TRBJ1-6, with D unclear. This CDR3 is built from 16 residues. CDR1 SGHRS and CDR2 YFSETQ come from the germline V gene. V was shortened by 2 bases and J by 0 bases, with 9 bases between the two germline ends. CDR3 sequence (DNA): TGCGCCAGCAGCTTAGGAGGGAGCTCCTATAATTCACCCCTCCACTTT. This sequence encodes CASSLGGSSYNSPLHF.

The gene calls are TRBV5-6 and TRBJ1-2; the match to TRBD1 covers 11 bases. Unmatched junction bases numbered 19, after V lost 4 bases and J lost 2 bases. Germline V gene lookup returns CDR1 SGHDT and CDR2 YYEEEE. CDR3 length: 20 residues. The CDR3 DNA follows: TGTGCCAGCAGCCGGACAGGGGGCGATCAAAACCGAATACTCAACTATGGCTACACCTTC. It yields the protein CASSRTGGDQNRILNYGYTF. Variable domain in full (rest from reference TRBV5-6 and TRBJ1-2): DAGVTQSPTHLIKTRGQQVTLRCSPKSGHDTVSWYQQALGQGPQFIFQYYEEEERQRGNFPDRFSGHQFPNYSSELNVNALLLGDSALYLCASSRTGGDQNRILNYGYTFGSGTRLTVV.

This clonotype was found a few times. The junction differs from germline at one of its ends, possibly a read error. The chain uses TRBV7-2 and TRBJ1-2; TRBD1 agrees at 8 bases. Germline-derived CDR1 and CDR2 are SGHTA and FQGNSA. The CDR3 runs to 14 residues. The CDR3 region is CASSLGQGAYSYTF. The CDR3, as DNA: TGTGCCAGCAGCTTAGGGCAGGGGGCCTATAGCTACACCTTC.

CDR3 protein: CASRTGTDTQYF. The CDR3 nucleotides read TGTGCCAGCAGAACAGGGACAGATACGCAGTATTTT. The rearrangement uses TRBV6-5 and TRBJ2-3, with D tentatively TRBD1 (6 bases). Germline CDR1 MNHEY, CDR2 SVGAGI. This CDR3 region has 12 residues. V gave up 6 bases and J gave up 3 bases, with 7 bases separating them.